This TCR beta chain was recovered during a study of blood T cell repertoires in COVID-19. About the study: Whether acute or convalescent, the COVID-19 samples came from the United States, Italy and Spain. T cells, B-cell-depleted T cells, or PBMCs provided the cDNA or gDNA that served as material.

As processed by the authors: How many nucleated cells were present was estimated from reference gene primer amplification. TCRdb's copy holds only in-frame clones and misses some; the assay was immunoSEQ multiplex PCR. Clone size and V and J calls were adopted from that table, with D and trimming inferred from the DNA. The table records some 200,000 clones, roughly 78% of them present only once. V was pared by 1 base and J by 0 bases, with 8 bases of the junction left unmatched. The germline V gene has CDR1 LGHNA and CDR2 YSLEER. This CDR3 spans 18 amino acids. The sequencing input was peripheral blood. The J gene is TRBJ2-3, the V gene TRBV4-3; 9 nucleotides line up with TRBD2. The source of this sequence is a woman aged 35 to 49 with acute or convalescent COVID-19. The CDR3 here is CASSQAILAGTSTDTQYF. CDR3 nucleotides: TGCGCCAGCAGCCAAGCCATTCTAGCGGGGACTAGCACAGATACGCAGTATTTT.